The 17 T cell receptor beta chains given below trace back to one sample, sequenced in a study of blood T cell repertoires in COVID-19. TCRdb's table, derived via immunoSEQ multiplex PCR, lists solely in-frame clones and lacks some. The table shows fewer than 150,000 clones, with around 80% occurring only once. The sequenced sample consisted of peripheral blood. The receptors here all came from a human donor in a cohort sampled during active COVID-19.

The V call is TRBV3-1 (or the pseudogene TRBV3-2), the J call TRBJ2-5; possibly TRBD2 for D (6 bases). Trimming removed 2 bases from V and 5 bases from J, with 15 bases in between. Germline CDR1 and CDR2: LGHDT and YNNKEL (reference sequence). This CDR3 is 15 amino acids long. The CDR3 sequence: CASSQRPGTGETQYF. The DNA for the CDR3 is TGTGCCAGCAGCCAAAGGCCAGGGACTGGTGAGACCCAGTACTTC.

This clone was detected only a few times. This chain links TRBV7-8 with TRBJ1-3; maybe TRBD1 (6 bases). The V end was cut by 3 bases, the J end by 4 bases, with 7 bases between. The CDR3 has 13 amino acids. From germline, CDR1 is SGHVS and CDR2 FQNEAQ. The CDR3 protein is CASSFQGGNTIYF. The CDR3 DNA sequence: TGTGCCAGCAGCTTTCAGGGGGGAAACACCATATATTTT.

This chain uses TRBV19 with TRBJ1-5, with 7 bases lining up with TRBD1. The germline CDR1 and CDR2 sequences are LNHDA and SQIVND (reference sequence). This CDR3 spans 13 amino acids. The trim removed 10 bases at V and 1 base at J, leaving 4 bases unmatched. Written as DNA, the CDR3 is TGTGCCACGACAGGGAGAAGCAATCAGCCCCAGCATTTT. It yields the protein CATTGRSNQPQHF.

The chain links TRBV30 to TRBJ2-2, with 7 bases that match TRBD1. V was clipped by 8 bases and J by 0 bases; unmatched bases: 6. The CDR3 is made up of 14 amino acids. Per germline, CDR1 GTSNPN and CDR2 SVGIG (reference sequence). The CDR3 DNA reads TGTGCCCGTGACAGGGCCGCGAACACCGGGGAGCTGTTTTTT. Translation: CARDRAANTGELFF.

The chain uses TRBV5-1 and TRBJ2-3; the match to TRBD2 covers 7 bases. Per the germline V gene, CDR1 is SGHRS and CDR2 is YFSETQ. The CDR3 extends over 18 amino acids. The J segment lost 0 bases and the V segment lost 2 bases, leaving 12 bases of the junction unmatched. CDR3 amino acids: CASSFQPPSGASTDTQYF. In DNA, the CDR3 is TGCGCCAGCAGCTTTCAGCCCCCTAGCGGCGCTAGCACAGATACGCAGTATTTT. The entire variable domain, with the rest obtained from reference TRBV5-1 and TRBJ2-3, is as follows: KAGVTQTPRYLIKTRGQQVTLSCSPISGHRSVSWYQQTPGQGLQFLFEYFSETQRNKGNFPGRFSGRQFSNSRSEMNVSTLELGDSALYLCASSFQPPSGASTDTQYFGPGTRLTVL.

The chain joins TRBV19 to TRBJ1-4; D possibly corresponds to TRBD1 (6 bases). The CDR3 runs to 15 residues. CDR1 and CDR2 from the germline V gene are LNHDA and SQIVND (reference sequence). The germline V and J ends were trimmed by 8 bases and 3 bases, with 16 bases remaining between them. The CDR3 DNA is TGTGCCAGTCGAGGGCAGGGGACGGCTAATGAAAAACTGTTTTTT. Its translation: CASRGQGTANEKLFF.

V usage is TRBV30 and J usage is TRBJ2-3; 9 bases align to TRBD1. CDR1 is GTSNPN, CDR2 SVGIG, per germline (reference sequence). This CDR3 has 15 residues. J was trimmed by 2 bases and V by 1 base; bases with no gene match: 4. This CDR3 reads CAWSGGTGFTDTQYF. CDR3 DNA: TGTGCCTGGAGTGGCGGGACAGGGTTCACAGATACGCAGTATTTT.

V and J are TRBV10-3 and TRBJ1-2; 7 bases agree with TRBD1. CDR3 length: 15 amino acids. Germline CDR1 reads ENHRY; CDR2 reads SYGVKD. V lost 6 bases to trimming and J lost 3 bases; unmatched junction nucleotides: 10. In nucleotides, the CDR3 is TGTGCCATCAGCAGGGACAGTCCCTCAGACTATGGCTACACCTTC. Residues: CAISRDSPSDYGYTF.

This chain uses TRBV7-2 with TRBJ2-1; 9 bases match TRBD2. Germline lookup yields CDR1 SGHTA and CDR2 FQGNSA. The V gene end was trimmed by 5 bases and the J gene end by 3 bases; junction bases not matched to a gene: 8. The CDR3 has 16 residues. For the CDR3, the DNA is TGTGCCAGCAGCCGCCGGACTAGCGTGAGCTACAATGAGCAGTTCTTC. It yields the protein CASSRRTSVSYNEQFF.

This clone was seen once. As DNA, the CDR3 is TGCGCCAGCAGCTTGTCGTCTTATCGGGGGGCCAACACTGAAGCTTTCTTT. It codes for CASSLSSYRGANTEAFF. This sequence joins TRBV5-1 and TRBJ1-1; possibly TRBD1 for D (6 bases). The CDR3 loop spans 17 amino acids. The V end lost 1 base, the J end lost 2 bases, and 18 bases lay between the germline ends. Germline V gene sequence: CDR1 SGHRS, CDR2 YFSETQ. Combining the CDR3 with reference TRBV5-1 and TRBJ1-1 gives the whole variable domain KAGVTQTPRYLIKTRGQQVTLSCSPISGHRSVSWYQQTPGQGLQFLFEYFSETQRNKGNFPGRFSGRQFSNSRSEMNVSTLELGDSALYLCASSLSSYRGANTEAFFGQGTRLTVV.

This clone has only one observation. This chain connects TRBV28 to TRBJ1-5, with 9 bases fitting TRBD1. The V and J ends lost 6 bases and 5 bases, in that order; junction bases with no gene match: 5. The length of the CDR3 is 14 residues. Germline V gene data show CDR1 as MDHEN and CDR2 as SYDVKM. CDR3 bases: TGTGCCAGCAGGTCGACAGGGGGGTATCAGCCCCAGCATTTT. This gives the protein CASRSTGGYQPQHF.

This clone has only one observation. The genes are TRBV6-5 and TRBJ2-2; no firm D call. The CDR3 runs 11 residues. Trimming removed 4 bases from V and 7 bases from J, with 4 bases in between. Germline CDR1 is MNHEY and CDR2 is SVGAGI. Here the CDR3 reads CASSFIGELFF. CDR3 DNA: TGTGCCAGCAGTTTTATCGGGGAGCTGTTTTTT.

This sequence joins TRBV6-2 or TRBV6-3 and TRBJ1-6; possible D gene TRBD1, 5 bases. Trimming left V 2 bases short and J 7 bases short, with 12 bases between. Germline CDR1 reads MNHEY; CDR2 reads SVGEGT. The CDR3 runs 15 residues. CDR3 sequence: CASSYGTGGNSPLHF. DNA of the CDR3: TGTGCCAGCAGTTACGGTACAGGCGGAAATTCACCCCTCCACTTT.

V and J are TRBV5-4 and TRBJ2-1, with TRBD1 matching 8 bases. Germline CDR1 is SGHNT and CDR2 is YYREEE (reference sequence). The CDR3 contains 15 residues. The J segment lost 3 bases and the V segment lost 4 bases, leaving 6 bases of the junction unmatched. CDR3 in DNA: TGTGCCAGCAGCCTAGACAGGGGTAGCTACAATGAGCAGTTCTTC. Protein product: CASSLDRGSYNEQFF.

V usage is TRBV11-2 and J usage is TRBJ2-7; 8 bases fit TRBD1. The CDR3 is 16 residues long. Germline loops: CDR1 SGHAT, CDR2 FQNNGV. V shed 1 base and J 3 bases; nucleotides not matched to a gene: 8. CDR3 sequence reads: CASSLVGQGRGYEQYF. The CDR3 region has the DNA TGTGCCAGCAGCTTAGTCGGACAGGGAAGAGGCTACGAGCAGTACTTC.

The rearrangement joins TRBV27 to TRBJ1-1; weak D call: TRBD1 (6 bases). This CDR3 comprises 14 residues. The V end was cut by 2 bases, the J end by 9 bases, with 16 bases between. In germline, CDR1 is MNHEY, CDR2 SMNVEV (reference sequence). The CDR3 sequence: CASSLVRQDDQAFF. CDR3 bases: TGTGCCAGCAGTTTAGTTAGACAGGATGATCAAGCTTTCTTT.

Here the CDR3 DNA reads TGCGCCAGCAGCCGGACTAGCTCCTACAATGAGCAGTTCTTC. Protein: CASSRTSSYNEQFF. This sequence joins TRBV4-1 and TRBJ2-1; 7 nucleotides match TRBD2. V lost 4 bases, J lost 0 bases, and 0 bases stayed unmatched. Germline CDR1 and CDR2: MGHRA and YSYEKL. The CDR3 sequence is 14 residues long.